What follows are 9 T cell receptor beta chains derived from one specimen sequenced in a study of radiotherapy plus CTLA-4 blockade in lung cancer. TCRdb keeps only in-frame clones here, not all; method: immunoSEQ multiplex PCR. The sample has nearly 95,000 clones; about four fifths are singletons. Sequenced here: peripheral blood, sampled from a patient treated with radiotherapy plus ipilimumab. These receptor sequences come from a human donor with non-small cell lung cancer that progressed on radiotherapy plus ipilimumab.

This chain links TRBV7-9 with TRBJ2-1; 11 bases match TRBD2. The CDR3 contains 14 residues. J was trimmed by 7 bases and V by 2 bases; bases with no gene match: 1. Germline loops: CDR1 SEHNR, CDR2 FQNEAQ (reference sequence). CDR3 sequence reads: CASSLTSGSNEQFF. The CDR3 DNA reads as TGTGCCAGCAGCTTAACTAGCGGGAGTAATGAGCAGTTCTTC.

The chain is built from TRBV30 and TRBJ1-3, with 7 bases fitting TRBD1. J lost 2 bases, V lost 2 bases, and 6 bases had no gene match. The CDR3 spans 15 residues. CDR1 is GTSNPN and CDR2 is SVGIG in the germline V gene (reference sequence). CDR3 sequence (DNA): TGTGCCTGGAGTTATTCCGGGACAGCTGGAAACACCATATATTTT. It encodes CAWSYSGTAGNTIYF.

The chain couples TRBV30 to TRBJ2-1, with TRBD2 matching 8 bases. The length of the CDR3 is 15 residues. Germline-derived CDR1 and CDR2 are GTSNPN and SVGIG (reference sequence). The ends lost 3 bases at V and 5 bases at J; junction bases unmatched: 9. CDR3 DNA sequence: TGTGCCTGGAGAGACGATAGCGGGATAGACAATGAGCAGTTCTTC. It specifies CAWRDDSGIDNEQFF.

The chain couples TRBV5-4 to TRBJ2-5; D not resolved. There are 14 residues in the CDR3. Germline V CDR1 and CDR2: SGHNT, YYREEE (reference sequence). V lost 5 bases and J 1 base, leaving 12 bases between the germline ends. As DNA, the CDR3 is TGTGCCAGCAGTGATAGGGCCGGCCAAGAGACCCAGTACTTC. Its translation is CASSDRAGQETQYF. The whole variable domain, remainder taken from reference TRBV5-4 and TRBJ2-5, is ETGVTQSPTHLIKTRGQQVTLRCSSQSGHNTVSWYQQALGQGPQFIFQYYREEENGRGNFPPRFSGLQFPNYSSELNVNALELDDSALYLCASSDRAGQETQYFGPGTRLLVL.

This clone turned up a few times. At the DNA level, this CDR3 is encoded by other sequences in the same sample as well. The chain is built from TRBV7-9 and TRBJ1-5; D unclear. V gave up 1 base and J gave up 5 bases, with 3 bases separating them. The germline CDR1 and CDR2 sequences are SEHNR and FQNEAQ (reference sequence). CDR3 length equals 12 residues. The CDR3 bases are TGTGCCAGCAGCTTAGGGGATCAGCCCCAGCATTTT. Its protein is CASSLGDQPQHF. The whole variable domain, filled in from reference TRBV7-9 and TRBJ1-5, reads DTGVSQNPRHKITKRGQNVTFRCDPISEHNRLYWYRQTLGQGPEFLTYFQNEAQLEKSRLLSDRFSAERPKGSFSTLEIQRTEQGDSAMYLCASSLGDQPQHFGDGTRLSIL.

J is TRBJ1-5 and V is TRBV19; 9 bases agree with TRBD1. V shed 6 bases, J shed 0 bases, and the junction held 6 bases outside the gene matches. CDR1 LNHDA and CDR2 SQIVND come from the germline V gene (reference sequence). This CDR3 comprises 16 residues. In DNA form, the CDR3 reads TGTGCCAGTAGAAGGACAGGGGATTTTAGCAATCAGCCCCAGCATTTT. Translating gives CASRRTGDFSNQPQHF.

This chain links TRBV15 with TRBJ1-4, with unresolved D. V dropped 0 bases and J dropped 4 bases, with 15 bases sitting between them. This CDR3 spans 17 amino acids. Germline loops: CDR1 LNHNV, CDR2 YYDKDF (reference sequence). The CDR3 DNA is TGTGCCACCAGCAGAGATCTAGACTTTGGAAGTAATGAAAAACTGTTTTTT. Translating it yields CATSRDLDFGSNEKLFF.

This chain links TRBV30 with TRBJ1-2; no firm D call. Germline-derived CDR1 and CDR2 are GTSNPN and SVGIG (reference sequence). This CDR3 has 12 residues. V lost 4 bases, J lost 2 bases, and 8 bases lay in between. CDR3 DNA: TGTGCCTGGAACGGGATAAACTATGGCTACACCTTC. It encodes CAWNGINYGYTF.

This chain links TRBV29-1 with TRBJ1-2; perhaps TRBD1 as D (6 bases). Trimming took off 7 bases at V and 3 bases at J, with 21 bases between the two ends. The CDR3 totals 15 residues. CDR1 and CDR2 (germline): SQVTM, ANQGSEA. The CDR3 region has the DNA TGCAGCGCCGGGAGATTAGACAGGCCTGACTATGGCTACACCTTC. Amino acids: CSAGRLDRPDYGYTF.